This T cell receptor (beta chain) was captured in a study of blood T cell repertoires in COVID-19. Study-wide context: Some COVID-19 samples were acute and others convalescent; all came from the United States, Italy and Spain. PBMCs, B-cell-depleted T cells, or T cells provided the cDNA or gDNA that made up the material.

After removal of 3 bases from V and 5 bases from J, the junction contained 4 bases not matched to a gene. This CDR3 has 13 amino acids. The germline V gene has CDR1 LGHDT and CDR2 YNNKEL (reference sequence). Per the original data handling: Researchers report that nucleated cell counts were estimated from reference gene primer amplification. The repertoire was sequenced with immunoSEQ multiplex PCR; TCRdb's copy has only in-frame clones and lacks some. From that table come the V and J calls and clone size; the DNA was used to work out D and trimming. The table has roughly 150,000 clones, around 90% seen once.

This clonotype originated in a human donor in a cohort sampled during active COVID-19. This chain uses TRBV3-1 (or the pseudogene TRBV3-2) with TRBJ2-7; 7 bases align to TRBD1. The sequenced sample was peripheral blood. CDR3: CASSHRGGNEQYF. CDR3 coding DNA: TGTGCCAGCAGCCATAGAGGGGGCAACGAGCAGTACTTC.